Listed here is a single T cell receptor (beta chain). The data derive from a study of technical replicates of blood from a few donors. Libraries were prepared by immunoSEQ multiplex PCR; TCRdb keeps only in-frame clonotypes and omits some of them. The sample contains roughly 80,000 clones, around 96% of which appear only once. The CDR3 is 18 residues long. Trimming took 2 bases from V and 4 from J; bases not matched to a gene: 14. The V gene's germline CDR1 is SGHAT and CDR2 FQNNGV. The clonotype originates from a human donor in good health. This chain joins TRBV11-2 and TRBJ1-5; 7 nucleotides line up with TRBD1. The specimen was T cells isolated from PBMCs. The CDR3 spells CASSLRDKTGTVNQPQHF. DNA of the CDR3: TGTGCCAGCAGCTTACGGGATAAAACCGGGACAGTGAATCAGCCCCAGCATTTT.